This T cell receptor (beta chain) came from a study of tumour-infiltrating T cells in Burkitt lymphoma. Study information: This cohort included all epidemiological subtypes of Burkitt lymphoma. Overall and progression-free survival were predicted by productive clonality. Study-level findings and limits: Public clonotypes, several, appeared across numerous Burkitt lymphoma patients.

In the case of this clone: Antigen: not known.

Trimming stripped 5 bases from V and 3 bases from J, with 17 bases between. This CDR3 is 15 amino acids long. Germline loops: CDR1 SNHLY, CDR2 FYNNEI. Produced via immunoSEQ multiplex PCR; TCRdb's table is partial and in-frame only. The table lists some 2,200 clones, roughly 15% of them singletons, with roughly a tenth in the top ten. The chain is built from TRBV2 and TRBJ2-7, with D maybe TRBD2 (6 bases). This clonotype originated in a human donor with Burkitt lymphoma. The specimen was tumor tissue. The CDR3 DNA sequence: TGTGCCAGCAGTCCTACGGGGAGGTGGCTCTACGAGCAGTACTTC. It specifies CASSPTGRWLYEQYF.